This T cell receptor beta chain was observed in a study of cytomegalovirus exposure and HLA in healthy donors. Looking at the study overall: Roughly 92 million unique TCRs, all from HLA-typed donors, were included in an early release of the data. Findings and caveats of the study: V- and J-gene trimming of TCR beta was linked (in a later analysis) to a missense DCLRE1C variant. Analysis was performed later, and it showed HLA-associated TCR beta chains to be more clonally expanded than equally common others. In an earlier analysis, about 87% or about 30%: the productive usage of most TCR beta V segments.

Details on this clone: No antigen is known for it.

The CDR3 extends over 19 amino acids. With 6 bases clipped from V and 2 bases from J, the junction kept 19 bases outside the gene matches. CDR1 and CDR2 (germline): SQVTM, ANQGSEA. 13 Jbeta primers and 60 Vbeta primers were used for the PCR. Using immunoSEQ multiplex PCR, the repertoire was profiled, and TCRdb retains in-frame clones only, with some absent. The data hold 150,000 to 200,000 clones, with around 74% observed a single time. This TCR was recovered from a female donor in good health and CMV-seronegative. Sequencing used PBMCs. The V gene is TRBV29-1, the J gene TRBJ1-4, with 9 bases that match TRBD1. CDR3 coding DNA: TGCAGCGTCCCCGGACTGAAAACAGGGGGCCTGTCTACTAATGAAAAACTGTTTTTT. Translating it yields CSVPGLKTGGLSTNEKLFF.